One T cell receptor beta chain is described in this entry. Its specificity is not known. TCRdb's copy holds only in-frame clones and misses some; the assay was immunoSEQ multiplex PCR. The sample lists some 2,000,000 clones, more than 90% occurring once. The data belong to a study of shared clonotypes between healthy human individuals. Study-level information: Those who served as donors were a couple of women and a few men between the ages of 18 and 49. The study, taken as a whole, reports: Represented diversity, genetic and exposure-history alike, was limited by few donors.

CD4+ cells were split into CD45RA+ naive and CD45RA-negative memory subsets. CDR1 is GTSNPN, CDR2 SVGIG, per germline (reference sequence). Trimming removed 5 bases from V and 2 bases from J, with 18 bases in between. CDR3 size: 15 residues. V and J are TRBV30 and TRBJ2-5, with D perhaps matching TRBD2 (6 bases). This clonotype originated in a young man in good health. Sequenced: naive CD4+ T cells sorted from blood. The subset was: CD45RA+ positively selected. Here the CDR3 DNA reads TGTGCCTGGTCCTTTACGGGACTGCTACAAGAGACCCAGTACTTC. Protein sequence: CAWSFTGLLQETQYF.